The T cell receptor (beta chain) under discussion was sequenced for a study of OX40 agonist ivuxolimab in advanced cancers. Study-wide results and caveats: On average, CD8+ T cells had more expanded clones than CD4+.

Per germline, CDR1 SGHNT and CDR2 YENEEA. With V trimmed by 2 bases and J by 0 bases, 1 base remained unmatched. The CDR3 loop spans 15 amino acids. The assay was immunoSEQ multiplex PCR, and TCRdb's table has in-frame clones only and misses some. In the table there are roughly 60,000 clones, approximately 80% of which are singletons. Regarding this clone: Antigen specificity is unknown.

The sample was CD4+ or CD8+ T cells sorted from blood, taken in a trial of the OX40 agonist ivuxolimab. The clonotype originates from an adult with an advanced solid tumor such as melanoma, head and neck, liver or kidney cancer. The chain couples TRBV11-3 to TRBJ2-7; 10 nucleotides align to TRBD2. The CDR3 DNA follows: TGTGCCAGCAGCTTAACTAGCGGGAACTCCTACGAGCAGTACTTC. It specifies CASSLTSGNSYEQYF.